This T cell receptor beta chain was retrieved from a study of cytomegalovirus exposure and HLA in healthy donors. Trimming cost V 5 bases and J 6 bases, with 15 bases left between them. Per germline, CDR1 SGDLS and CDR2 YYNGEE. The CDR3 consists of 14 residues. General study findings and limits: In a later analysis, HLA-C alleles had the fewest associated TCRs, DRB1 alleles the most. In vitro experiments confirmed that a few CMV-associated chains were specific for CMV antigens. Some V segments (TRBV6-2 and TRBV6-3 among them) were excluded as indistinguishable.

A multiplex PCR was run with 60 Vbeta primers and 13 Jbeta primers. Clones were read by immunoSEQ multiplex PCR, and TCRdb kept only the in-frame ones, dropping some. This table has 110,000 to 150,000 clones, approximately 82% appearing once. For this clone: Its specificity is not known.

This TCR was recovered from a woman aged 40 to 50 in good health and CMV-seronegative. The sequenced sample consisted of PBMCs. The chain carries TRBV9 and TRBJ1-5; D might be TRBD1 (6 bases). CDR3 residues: CASRRDILFQPQHF. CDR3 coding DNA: TGTGCCAGCAGAAGGGACATCCTTTTTCAGCCCCAGCATTTT.